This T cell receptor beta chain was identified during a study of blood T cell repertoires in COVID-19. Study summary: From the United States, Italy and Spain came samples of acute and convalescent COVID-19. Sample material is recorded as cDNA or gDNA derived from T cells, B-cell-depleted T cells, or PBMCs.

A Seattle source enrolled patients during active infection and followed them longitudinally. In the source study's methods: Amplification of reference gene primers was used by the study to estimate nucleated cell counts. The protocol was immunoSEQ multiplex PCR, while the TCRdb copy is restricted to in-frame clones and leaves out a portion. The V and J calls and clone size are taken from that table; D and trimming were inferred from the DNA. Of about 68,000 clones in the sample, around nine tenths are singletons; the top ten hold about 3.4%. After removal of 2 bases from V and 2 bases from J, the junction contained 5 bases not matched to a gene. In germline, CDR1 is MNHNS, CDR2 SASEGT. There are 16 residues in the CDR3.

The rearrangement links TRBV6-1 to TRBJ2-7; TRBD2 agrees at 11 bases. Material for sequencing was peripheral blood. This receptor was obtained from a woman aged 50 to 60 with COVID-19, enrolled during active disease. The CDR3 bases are TGTGCCAGCAGTGAAAACCGACTAGCGGGAACCTACGAGCAGTACTTC. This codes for CASSENRLAGTYEQYF.